Following are 27 T cell receptor beta chains from one sample sequenced in a study of blood T cell repertoires in COVID-19. Only in-frame clones appear in the TCRdb table, and some are missing; sequencing was by immunoSEQ multiplex PCR. The sample lists approximately 450,000 clones; 75% to 90% were seen once. Material: PBMCs or T cells enriched from blood (not recorded which). Every receptor here comes from a young man who had recovered from COVID-19.

This chain joins TRBV2 and TRBJ2-7; D call uncertain. Germline assignment: CDR1 SNHLY and CDR2 FYNNEI. This CDR3 spans 14 amino acids. With 7 bases removed from V and 5 bases from J, the gap between germline ends came to 18 bases. The CDR3 region is CASIGGPLGHEQYF. CDR3 nucleotides: TGTGCCAGCATCGGCGGCCCCCTAGGCCACGAGCAGTACTTC.

The rearrangement joins TRBV19 to TRBJ1-2, with 9 bases that match TRBD1. From germline, CDR1 is LNHDA and CDR2 SQIVND (reference sequence). The V segment lost 5 bases and the J segment 3 bases; nucleotides outside the gene matches: 7. This CDR3 contains 15 residues. Here the CDR3 reads CASSSPGQGHYGYTF. The CDR3 region has the DNA TGTGCCAGTAGTTCACCGGGACAGGGACACTATGGCTACACCTTC.

The genes are TRBV7-9 and TRBJ2-7; 10 positions match TRBD2. This CDR3 is built from 18 residues. CDR1 and CDR2 from the germline V gene are SEHNR and FQNEAQ (reference sequence). The V gene end was trimmed by 5 bases and the J gene end by 1 base; junction bases not matched to a gene: 14. The CDR3 bases are TGTGCCAGCAGCCTCACCTTACAGCGGGAGGGCCAGTCCTACGAGCAGTACTTC. It encodes CASSLTLQREGQSYEQYF. Variable domain in full (rest from reference TRBV7-9 and TRBJ2-7): DTGVSQNPRHKITKRGQNVTFRCDPISEHNRLYWYRQTLGQGPEFLTYFQNEAQLEKSRLLSDRFSAERPKGSFSTLEIQRTEQGDSAMYLCASSLTLQREGQSYEQYFGPGTRLTVT.

There are a few counts of this clone. The gene calls are TRBV5-6 and TRBJ1-3; D is ambiguous. This CDR3 spans 14 amino acids. The germline V and J ends were trimmed by 3 bases and 0 bases, with 7 bases remaining between them. CDR1 is SGHDT, CDR2 YYEEEE, per germline. As DNA, the CDR3 is TGTGCCAGCAGCTCGGAGGGCTCTGGAAACACCATATATTTT. Amino acids: CASSSEGSGNTIYF.

The count of this clone is one. V gene TRBV5-1 combines with J gene TRBJ1-2, with TRBD1 matching 12 bases. Germline V gene data show CDR1 as SGHRS and CDR2 as YFSETQ. V lost 4 bases and J lost 4; bases outside the gene matches: 8. This CDR3 region has 16 residues. CDR3 protein: CASSHGTGGLGYGYTF. The CDR3 bases are TGCGCCAGCAGCCACGGGACAGGGGGCCTCGGCTATGGCTACACCTTC.

This clone showed up just once. The rearrangement uses TRBV28 and TRBJ1-5; TRBD1 is a possible D gene (6 bases). Germline CDR1 MDHEN, CDR2 SYDVKM. This CDR3 has 14 amino acids. V lost 3 bases and J 3 bases, leaving 9 bases between the germline ends. DNA of the CDR3: TGTGCCAGCAGTTTGGTGGGGGCCAATCAGCCCCAGCATTTT. Its protein product is CASSLVGANQPQHF.

The rearrangement uses TRBV4-1 and TRBJ2-3, with D possibly TRBD1 on 6 matching bases. The CDR3 has 15 residues. Trimming cost V 1 base and J 2 bases, with 10 bases left between them. Germline V gives CDR1 MGHRA, CDR2 YSYEKL. The chain's CDR3 is CASSQGQELTDTQYF. CDR3 DNA: TGCGCCAGCAGCCAAGGACAGGAACTCACAGATACGCAGTATTTT.

The gene calls are TRBV6-5 and TRBJ1-4, with unresolved D. The germline CDR1 and CDR2 sequences are MNHEY and SVGAGI. The CDR3 length is 14 residues. V was pared by 2 bases and J by 5 bases, with 9 bases between. CDR3 sequence reads: CASSYMSKNEKLFF. As DNA, the CDR3 is TGTGCCAGCAGTTACATGAGCAAGAATGAAAAACTGTTTTTT.

The genes are TRBV9 and TRBJ2-1, with 9 bases identical to TRBD1. V shed 3 bases and J 7 bases; nucleotides not matched to a gene: 5. The CDR3 has 14 residues. CDR1 is SGDLS, CDR2 YYNGEE, per germline. The CDR3 region has the DNA TGTGCCAGCAGCGGCGGACAGGGGTGGAATGAGCAGTTCTTC. Its translation is CASSGGQGWNEQFF.

This clone was picked up one time. The chain has TRBV5-6 and TRBJ1-2; 12 nucleotides align to TRBD1. CDR1 is SGHDT, CDR2 YYEEEE, per germline. Losses at the gene ends were 0 bases for V and 7 bases for J; bases not matched to a gene: 7. The CDR3 contains 16 residues. The CDR3 nucleotides read TGTGCCAGCAGCTTGGGCTCGGGACAGGGGGCGCGTGGCTACACCTTC. It codes for CASSLGSGQGARGYTF.

V is TRBV4-1 and J is TRBJ1-1; possible D gene TRBD1, 6 bases. Trimming cost V 2 bases and J 1 base, with 14 bases left between them. Germline-derived CDR1 and CDR2 are MGHRA and YSYEKL. The CDR3 is 16 amino acids. CDR3 loop: CASSQPQDSQNTEAFF. The CDR3 coding sequence is TGCGCCAGCAGCCAACCCCAGGACAGCCAGAACACTGAAGCTTTCTTT.

The J gene is TRBJ2-1, the V gene TRBV27; a weak D match, TRBD2 (6 bases). Germline V gives CDR1 MNHEY, CDR2 SMNVEV (reference sequence). This CDR3 contains 12 residues. The V end lost 2 bases, the J end lost 15 bases, and 14 bases lay between the germline ends. CDR3 sequence: CASSLGAGRLFF. In DNA, the CDR3 is TGTGCCAGCAGTTTAGGTGCGGGAAGACTGTTCTTC.

The chain combines TRBV6-5 with TRBJ2-7; 9 bases are shared with TRBD1. Germline-derived CDR1 and CDR2 are MNHEY and SVGAGI. The V and J ends lost 2 bases and 5 bases, in that order; junction bases with no gene match: 7. This CDR3 contains 15 residues. The CDR3 region has the DNA TGTGCCAGCAGTTACCGGACAGGGGCGTCTCACGAGCAGTACTTC. Its translation is CASSYRTGASHEQYF.

V gene TRBV19 combines with J gene TRBJ2-1; a possible D gene is TRBD2 (6 bases). V was pared by 4 bases and J by 5 bases, with 12 bases between. CDR1 and CDR2 from the germline V gene are LNHDA and SQIVND (reference sequence). The CDR3 loop spans 14 amino acids. CDR3 loop: CASSKGTPHNEQFF. The CDR3 coding sequence is TGTGCCAGTAGTAAAGGGACTCCTCACAATGAGCAGTTCTTC.

The chain carries TRBV27 and TRBJ2-2, with 7 positions matching TRBD2. Germline-derived CDR1 and CDR2 are MNHEY and SMNVEV (reference sequence). The CDR3 loop spans 15 amino acids. Unmatched junction bases numbered 8, after V lost 6 bases and J lost 4 bases. The DNA of the CDR3 is TGTGCCAGCAGCGCCTCTAGCGGAAGCACCGGGGAGCTGTTTTTT. It is translated as CASSASSGSTGELFF.

The chain recombines TRBV19 with TRBJ2-1, with 10 bases fitting TRBD2. In germline, CDR1 is LNHDA, CDR2 SQIVND (reference sequence). V was pared by 4 bases and J by 0 bases, with 3 bases of the junction left unmatched. CDR3 length equals 16 residues. The CDR3 DNA sequence: TGTGCCAGTAGTAAAGGACTAGCGGACTCCTACAATGAGCAGTTCTTC. Protein product: CASSKGLADSYNEQFF.

The chain links TRBV6-5 to TRBJ2-3; a weak D match, TRBD1 (6 bases). The germline gives CDR1 MNHEY, CDR2 SVGAGI. The CDR3 runs 13 residues. CDR3 nucleotides: TGTGCTTGCCGGGGCAGGGGCTCAGATACGCAGTATTTT. It translates to CACRGRGSDTQYF.

The V gene is TRBV7-9, the J gene TRBJ2-1; TRBD2 agrees at 8 bases. Germline V CDR1 and CDR2: SEHNR, FQNEAQ (reference sequence). The CDR3 covers 11 residues. With 3 bases clipped from V and 16 bases from J, the junction kept 5 bases outside the gene matches. As DNA, the CDR3 is TGTGCCAGCAGCTTGGGCGGGAGGAATTTCTTC. Encoded protein: CASSLGGRNFF.

This chain links TRBV2 with TRBJ1-6, with no clear D. Trimming removed 0 bases at V and 8 bases at J, with 8 bases between. The CDR3 runs 14 residues. Germline V lookup: CDR1 SNHLY, CDR2 FYNNEI. The CDR3 DNA reads as TGTGCCAGCAGTGAAGCGGGCAGATATTCACCCCTCCACTTT. Protein product: CASSEAGRYSPLHF.

The chain recombines TRBV25-1 with TRBJ2-7, with D maybe TRBD2 (6 bases). In germline, CDR1 is MGHDK, CDR2 SYGVNS. The V end was cut by 6 bases, the J end by 2 bases, with 14 bases between. This CDR3 region has 14 residues. CDR3 region: CASSSDWGAYEQYF. The CDR3 region has the DNA TGTGCCAGCAGCTCTGACTGGGGGGCCTACGAGCAGTACTTC.

This chain links TRBV13 with TRBJ2-1; the D gene is possibly TRBD2 (6 bases). Trimming removed 5 bases from V and 2 bases from J, with 16 bases in between. Germline CDR1 and CDR2: PRHDT and FYEKMQ (reference sequence). This CDR3 comprises 16 residues. The CDR3 spells CASSLSGRQPYNEQFF. CDR3 nucleotide sequence: TGTGCCAGCAGCCTGAGTGGGAGGCAACCCTACAATGAGCAGTTCTTC.

CDR3: CSALVLEQFF. The CDR3 region has the DNA TGCAGTGCGCTAGTGCTTGAGCAGTTCTTC. The V gene is TRBV20-1, the J gene TRBJ2-1; D unresolved. V was cut by 6 bases and J by 9 bases, with 9 bases left in between. Germline V lookup: CDR1 DFQATT, CDR2 SNEGSKA (reference sequence). This CDR3 is 10 amino acids long.

The chain couples TRBV25-1 to TRBJ2-5, with 13 bases matching TRBD2. CDR3 length: 15 residues. CDR1 and CDR2 from the germline V gene are MGHDK and SYGVNS. Trimming at V came to 6 bases and at J to 5 bases, leaving 6 bases not matched to a gene. The CDR3 nucleotides are TGTGCCAGCAGATCCGGGACTAGCGGGACTGAGACCCAGTACTTC. It codes for CASRSGTSGTETQYF.

This clone has only one observation. The chain combines TRBV27 with TRBJ1-6; weak D call: TRBD1 (5 bases). Germline V gene sequence: CDR1 MNHEY, CDR2 SMNVEV (reference sequence). The CDR3 extends over 18 amino acids. Trimming took 0 bases from V and 7 from J, leaving 19 bases between them. CDR3 sequence reads: CASSLSFAQAPKNSPLHF. The CDR3 bases are TGTGCCAGCAGTTTATCATTTGCACAGGCACCCAAGAATTCACCCCTCCACTTT.

The chain links TRBV10-3 to TRBJ1-2; D may be TRBD1 (5 bases). CDR1 and CDR2 from the germline V gene are ENHRY and SYGVKD. This CDR3 is built from 13 residues. V dropped 9 bases and J dropped 8 bases, with 19 bases sitting between them. Written as DNA, the CDR3 is TGTGCCATAGGGACTAGTGGAGTCGTAGGCTACACCTTC. This codes for CAIGTSGVVGYTF.

The V gene is TRBV29-1, the J gene TRBJ2-3; D is unresolved. The germline CDR1 and CDR2 sequences are SQVTM and ANQGSEA. V shed 4 bases and J shed 2 bases, with 13 bases lying between them. This CDR3 has 14 residues. CDR3 DNA sequence: TGCAGCGTTGCCTACCTTCCCCTCACAGATACGCAGTATTTT. Protein sequence: CSVAYLPLTDTQYF.

The V and J genes are TRBV14 and TRBJ2-2, with D perhaps TRBD1 (5 bases). The V end lost 6 bases, the J end lost 8 bases, and 7 bases lay between the germline ends. Germline CDR1 SGHDN, CDR2 FVKESK. The CDR3 sequence is 11 residues long. The CDR3 DNA sequence: TGTGCCAGCAGAGGGGTTGGGGAGCTGTTTTTT. This gives the protein CASRGVGELFF.